These T cell receptor beta chains were read from a single sample in a study of blood T cells in healthy people across ages. TCRdb re-called the 5' RACE reads through MiXCR, storing one row per CDR3 protein. The profile shows roughly 1.4 million distinct CDR3 sequences, 59% of them singletons. Input material: blood. The receptors were sampled from a man aged 18 to 29 in good health. Each CDR3 is given with its conserved first and last residue. A D gene is named only where the DNA matches it firmly. For some rows the clone size is stated as once, few or many, or as a class when expanded; others skip it.

V gene,clone size,J gene,D gene,CDR3 DNA,CDR3 protein
TRBV29-1,.,TRBJ1-4,.,TGCAGCGCCGAGGACGATAATGACGGAAAACTGTTTTTT,CSAEDDNDGKLFF
TRBV5-1,.,TRBJ2-4,.,TGCGCCAGCAGCAGGGCAGGGGCCTCGTCAAACATTCAGTACTTC,CASSRAGASSNIQYF
TRBV6-6,.,TRBJ1-2,.,TGTGCCAGCAGTCCCACAGGGTCGGGCTATGGCTACACCTTC,CASSPTGSGYGYTF
TRBV10-3,.,TRBJ2-3,.,TGTGCCATCAGTGAGCAGGCTTTAACAGCCACAGATACGCAGTATTTT,CAISEQALTATDTQYF
TRBV7-9,once,TRBJ2-7,TRBD2,TGTGCCAGCAGCTCCACCGGGACTAGCGCCAACGGGCAGTACTTC,CASSSTGTSANGQYF
TRBV7-2,.,TRBJ2-7,.,TGTGCCAGCAGCTTAGCAGGGGGAGGGCCCGTCGAGCAGTACTTC,CASSLAGGGPVEQYF
TRBV6-5,once,TRBJ2-7,TRBD2,TGTGCCAGCAGTTACTCGACCCCCGGCTGGCGGGAGGGCATTTTACACGAGCAGTACTTC,CASSYSTPGWREGILHEQYF
TRBV4-2,.,TRBJ2-1,.,TGTGCCAGCAGCCAACGGACAGCCTCCAATGAGCAGTTCTTC,CASSQRTASNEQFF
TRBV10-3,.,TRBJ1-6,.,TGTGCCATCAGTGAGGGGGCCGGCAATAATTCACCCCTCCACTTT,CAISEGAGNNSPLHF
TRBV12-3/TRBV12-4,.,TRBJ1-2,.,TGTGCCAGCAGCCGGGTTGGGGGGTCTCGGGGCTACACCTTC,CASSRVGGSRGYTF
TRBV15,few,TRBJ2-7,.,TGTGCCACCAGCAGCCACCAGGCAGAATACGAGCAGTACTTC,CATSSHQAEYEQYF
TRBV6-1,.,TRBJ2-7,.,TGTGCCAGCAGTGACCGGGAGTTCGACGAGCAGTACTTC,CASSDREFDEQYF
TRBV2,few,TRBJ2-3,.,TGTGCCAGCAGTGACCGCCGGGACATCGGTAAAGATACGCAGTATTTT,CASSDRRDIGKDTQYF
TRBV12-5,.,TRBJ1-5,.,TGCGCTAGCGGTTTGGGTCCAGATAGCAATCAGCCCCAGCATTTT,CASGLGPDSNQPQHF
TRBV27,.,TRBJ2-1,TRBD2,TGTGCCAGCAGTGTGTTCGCGGGAGGGCTGAATGAGCAGTTCTTC,CASSVFAGGLNEQFF
TRBV7-2,few,TRBJ2-4,.,TGTGCCAGCAGCCTAAGGGTAGGGGATCCGAACATTCAGTACTTC,CASSLRVGDPNIQYF
TRBV4-3,once,TRBJ2-7,.,TGCGCCAGCAGCCAAGATAGGTGGGGGAACTACGAGCAGTACTTC,CASSQDRWGNYEQYF
TRBV6-6,few,TRBJ2-5,.,TGTGCCAGTCGATGGGTTGGGGGAGAGACCCAGTACTTC,CASRWVGGETQYF
TRBV5-1,.,TRBJ1-2,TRBD1,TGCGCCAGCAGCTTGGAGACAGGGCTTTCTACTAACTATGGCTACACCTTC,CASSLETGLSTNYGYTF
TRBV7-9,.,TRBJ2-1,.,TGTGCCAGCAGCCACCGGGCCGGGTACTACAATGAGCGGTTCTTC,CASSHRAGYYNERFF
TRBV29-1,.,TRBJ1-2,TRBD1,TGCAGCGTAGCCGACAGGGCTTACACCTTC,CSVADRAYTF
TRBV3-1,.,TRBJ2-7,TRBD1,TGTGCCAGCAGCCAAGATCGGTTCCGGACAGGGTCCTACGAGCAGTACTTC,CASSQDRFRTGSYEQYF
TRBV20-1,.,TRBJ2-7,.,TGCAGTGCTAAGGGGTCCGGGCCTAAGCGATACGAGCAGTACTTC,CSAKGSGPKRYEQYF
TRBV6-1,.,TRBJ2-5,.,TGTGCCAGCAGTTCCCCGGACTGGTTGAAGACCCAGTACTTC,CASSSPDWLKTQYF
TRBV4-1,few,TRBJ1-3,.,TGCGCCAGCAGCCAAGAGTCAGCCAGGAGAAACACCATATATTTT,CASSQESARRNTIYF
TRBV10-3,.,TRBJ2-5,TRBD1,TGTGCCATCAGCCCGCTTCGGACAGGGAGAGGGGAGACCCAGTACTTC,CAISPLRTGRGETQYF
TRBV7-6,.,TRBJ2-1,.,TGTGCCAGCAGCTCCAGTGGACTAACCAATGAGCAGTTCTTC,CASSSSGLTNEQFF
TRBV20-1,.,TRBJ2-7,.,TGCAGTGCAGCGGGGACAGGTACAGGTGACGAGCAGTACTTC,CSAAGTGTGDEQYF
TRBV9,.,TRBJ2-3,.,TGTGCCAGCAGCGTACACCATCGGACCAGCACAGATACGCAGTATTTT,CASSVHHRTSTDTQYF
TRBV20-1,.,TRBJ1-2,TRBD1,TGCAGTGCTAGGGACAGGGTCTACACCTTC,CSARDRVYTF
TRBV5-5,.,TRBJ2-2,.,TGTGCCAGCAGCTTTTTTACGGACACCGGGGAGCTGTTTTTT,CASSFFTDTGELFF
TRBV11-1,few,TRBJ1-6,TRBD1,TGTGCCAGCAGCGCGCGGACAGGGGGTCTTTCACCCCTCCACTTT,CASSARTGGLSPLHF
TRBV11-2,.,TRBJ2-3,TRBD2,TGTGCCAGCAGCTTAGCGGGGGGGCTGTTTACAGATACGCAGTATTTT,CASSLAGGLFTDTQYF
TRBV29-1,.,TRBJ2-1,.,TGCAGCGTTAGCCTTAATACAGGGATGGGAAACCGGTTCTTC,CSVSLNTGMGNRFF
TRBV11-2,.,TRBJ2-5,.,TGTGCCAGCAGCTCCGACTTCGAACAGTACTTC,CASSSDFEQYF
TRBV12-3/TRBV12-4,.,TRBJ1-4,TRBD1,TGTGCCAGCAGTTGGGAGGGGGCACGAGAAAAACTGTTTTTT,CASSWEGAREKLFF
TRBV2,.,TRBJ2-1,TRBD2,TGTGCCAGCAGACCACTAGCGGGAGGGCCCTTTGAGCAGTTCTTC,CASRPLAGGPFEQFF
TRBV7-9,.,TRBJ2-1,TRBD2,TGTGCCAGCAGGGGACTACCCACTCGCTCCTACAATGAGCAGTTCTTC,CASRGLPTRSYNEQFF
TRBV3-1,few,TRBJ2-5,.,TGTGCCAGCAGCCAAGCGAGGGTGGAGACCCAGTACTTC,CASSQARVETQYF
TRBV13,few,TRBJ2-7,.,TGTGCCAGCAAAGGCAGACACCTCTACGAGCAGTACTTC,CASKGRHLYEQYF
TRBV5-1,.,TRBJ2-5,TRBD2,TGCGCCAGCAGCTTGGTTAGCGGGAGTGGATCAGAGACCCAGTACTTC,CASSLVSGSGSETQYF
TRBV14,few,TRBJ2-3,TRBD2,TGTGCCAGCAGCCAGGGGGGACTAGGATCAGATACGCAGTATTTT,CASSQGGLGSDTQYF
TRBV4-2,few,TRBJ2-1,.,TGTGCCAGCAGCCAAGCGGGGCGGTATGAGCAGTTCTTC,CASSQAGRYEQFF
TRBV24-1,.,TRBJ2-7,.,TGTGCCACCAGTGATCCCGGTCACTCCGAGCAGTACTTC,CATSDPGHSEQYF
TRBV6-5,.,TRBJ2-1,.,TGTGCCAGCAGTTACTCCGGGACACCTACATCGGGGCAGTTCTTC,CASSYSGTPTSGQFF
TRBV12-3/TRBV12-4,few,TRBJ2-7,.,TGTGCCAGCAGTGTAGCGCTGGACTACGAGCAGTACTTC,CASSVALDYEQYF
TRBV20-1,once,TRBJ2-5,TRBD2,TGCAGTGCTAGAGAGGGTTCAAGGACTAGCGGGATGAATGAGCAGTACTTC,CSAREGSRTSGMNEQYF
TRBV4-1,once,TRBJ1-5,.,TGCGCCAGCAGCCAAGTAGGGGACGAGCCCCAGCATTTT,CASSQVGDEPQHF
TRBV6-5,once,TRBJ2-7,TRBD1,TGTGCCAGCAGTGTCAGGGGGCTCTACGAGCAGTACTTC,CASSVRGLYEQYF
TRBV9,.,TRBJ2-7,TRBD2,TGTGCCAGCAGCGCCGGACTAGCACACTCCTACGAGCAGTACTTC,CASSAGLAHSYEQYF
TRBV29-1,.,TRBJ2-5,.,TGCAGTGCAGGGTTCCAAGAGACCCAGTACTTC,CSAGFQETQYF
TRBV29-1,.,TRBJ1-2,.,TGCAGCGCACTAGGGCCAGGAGAGGGCTACACCTTC,CSALGPGEGYTF
TRBV7-2,.,TRBJ1-3,.,TGTGCCAGCAGCATCCGACGGTTAAGCTCTGGAAACACCATATATTTT,CASSIRRLSSGNTIYF